This paragraph reports one T cell receptor (beta chain). Its antigen remains unidentified. The data are from a study of neurological immune-mediated disorders. Serving as healthy controls were blood bank volunteers based in Maryland, USA. The study built unsorted libraries from 2 million PBMCs kept at -80 C. Broader study findings: Private repertoires in all groups were suggested, as expanded clones shared no CDR3 amino acid sequences across subjects.

The CDR3 totals 16 residues. V gave up 2 bases and J gave up 4 bases, with 17 bases separating them. Germline CDR1 is MNHNS and CDR2 is SASEGT. The cDNA was produced through 5'RACE with 10-nucleotide random UMIs. TCRdb re-analysed the 5' RACE reads in MiXCR, keeping a single row per CDR3 protein. The table has around 78,000 distinct CDR3 sequences, 17% seen once; the top ten hold 15%. Sample: PBMCs. V and J are TRBV6-1 and TRBJ1-2; tentatively, D is TRBD1 (5 bases). The TCR sequence derives from a woman between 40 and 50 years old in good health. CDR3 coding DNA: TGTGCCAGCAGTGAAATTGATGTGCCAGGGCGCTATGGCTACACCTTC. This codes for CASSEIDVPGRYGYTF.